This T cell receptor (beta chain) came from a study of blood T cell repertoires in COVID-19. Study background: Acute and convalescent COVID-19 specimens originated in the United States, Italy and Spain. Sample material is recorded as cDNA or gDNA derived from T cells, B-cell-depleted T cells, or PBMCs.

CDR3 length: 16 amino acids. With 3 bases removed from V and 2 bases from J, the gap between germline ends came to 15 bases. Per the germline V gene, CDR1 is SGHRS and CDR2 is YFSETQ. Study processing details: Amplification from reference gene primers served as the basis for estimated nucleated cell counts. Assay: immunoSEQ multiplex PCR; the TCRdb copy retains only in-frame clones and omits some. V and J calls plus clone size are reproduced from that table; the DNA served to infer D and trimming. The sample carries about 37,000 clones, 87% recorded once. This clonotype was obtained from a human donor in a cohort sampled during active COVID-19. The sequenced sample was peripheral blood. The V call is TRBV5-1, the J call TRBJ1-3; D perhaps matches TRBD1 (6 bases). The CDR3: CASSSRSGGAGNTIYF. DNA of the CDR3: TGCGCCAGCAGCTCGAGAAGCGGGGGCGCTGGAAACACCATATATTTT.